Listed below are T cell receptor beta chains from one sample, sequenced in a study of shared clonotypes between healthy human individuals. Method: immunoSEQ multiplex PCR; TCRdb's copy keeps in-frame clones and lacks some. Of around 2,000,000 clones in the sample, over 85% are singletons; the top ten hold around 1.1%. What was sequenced was naive CD8+ T cells sorted from blood. Receptor source: a man between 18 and 35 years old in good health. CDR3s leave out the opening cysteine and the closing phenylalanine or tryptophan.

len,j_gene,v_gene,CDR3aa
11,TRBJ2-7,TRBV6-5,ASSYFGESEQY
12,TRBJ1-5,TRBV27,ASRPVGGNQPQH
14,TRBJ2-7,TRBV13,ASSLSLAGGPYEQY
13,TRBJ2-7,TRBV2,ASSSSRQGLYEQY
13,TRBJ1-5,TRBV11-2,ASSAGQGGNQPQH
14,TRBJ1-4,TRBV7-9,ASSPRTGDGNEKLF
11,TRBJ1-2,TRBV27,ASTPGGAYGYT
11,TRBJ2-7,TRBV28,ASSLLPGYEQY
12,TRBJ2-7,TRBV6-1,ASSELRGSYEQY
10,TRBJ2-7,TRBV7-9,ASSHDWHEQY
13,TRBJ2-7,TRBV4-1,ASSQETGQGYEQY